Below, 5 T cell receptor beta chains from the same sample are listed, as sequenced in a study of blood T cell repertoires in COVID-19. Using immunoSEQ multiplex PCR, the repertoire was profiled, and TCRdb retains in-frame clones only, with some absent. The sample carries fewer than 200,000 clones, about 90% recorded once. Material: PBMCs or T cells enriched from blood (not recorded which). Every receptor here comes from a human donor with acute COVID-19. The donor label of this sample is uncertain.

This chain connects TRBV30 to TRBJ2-7, with a tentative D call TRBD1 (7 bases). In germline, CDR1 is GTSNPN, CDR2 SVGIG (reference sequence). V was pared by 0 bases and J by 6 bases, with 15 bases between. CDR3 length equals 14 residues. CDR3 sequence (DNA): TGTGCCTGGAGTGTCGTGACAGGGAGGTCCGAGCAGTACTTC. Translating gives CAWSVVTGRSEQYF.

This chain links TRBV5-6 with TRBJ1-2; D not resolved. This CDR3 contains 13 residues. V shed 1 base and J shed 6 bases, with 10 bases lying between them. Per the germline V gene, CDR1 is SGHDT and CDR2 is YYEEEE. CDR3 sequence (DNA): TGTGCCAGCAGCTTGTGGCATATCAATGGCTACACCTTC. It specifies CASSLWHINGYTF.

This chain uses TRBV5-1 with TRBJ2-7; 8 bases line up with TRBD1. V trimming: 4 bases; J trimming: 3 bases; junction bases outside the gene matches: 15. The CDR3 spans 17 residues. Germline CDR1 and CDR2: SGHRS and YFSETQ. In DNA form, the CDR3 reads TGCGCCAGCAGCCCCGGGGTGGACAGGGTATTGGGCTACGAGCAGTACTTC. Translated: CASSPGVDRVLGYEQYF.

The chain joins TRBV18 to TRBJ1-1, with 10 bases lining up with TRBD1. CDR1 and CDR2 from the germline V gene are KGHSH and LQKENI. The CDR3 covers 17 residues. With 2 bases clipped from V and 5 bases from J, the junction kept 11 bases outside the gene matches. CDR3 sequence reads: CASSPVGRQGARTEAFF. The CDR3 DNA reads TGTGCCAGCTCACCAGTGGGGCGACAGGGGGCGAGGACTGAAGCTTTCTTT.

The chain uses TRBV7-2 and TRBJ1-1; TRBD1 matches at 7 bases. The CDR3 sequence is 15 residues long. In germline, CDR1 is SGHTA, CDR2 FQGNSA. V lost 2 bases to trimming and J lost 5 bases; unmatched junction nucleotides: 8. DNA of the CDR3: TGTGCCAGCAGCTTATCGAGGGGGCACGGAACTGAAGCTTTCTTT. Its protein is CASSLSRGHGTEAFF.